The 14 T cell receptor beta chains in this list originate from one sample, sequenced in a study of radiotherapy plus CTLA-4 blockade in lung cancer (dated by TCRdb to 2016 to 2018). Receptors were amplified or captured by the immunoSEQ multiplex PCR assay. In TCRdb, the immuneACCESS table is reduced to in-frame sequences with V and J assigned. These tables do not hold every clone; where another copy was compared, an unresolved V gene accounts for under half, and the others remain unexplained. The sample table contains 55,000 to 70,000 clones; only one count was recorded for 65% to 80% of them. Approximately 15% of the sample is in the top ten clones. The source was peripheral blood, collected from a patient treated with radiotherapy plus ipilimumab. These receptors came from a human donor with non-small cell lung cancer who had a complete response to radiotherapy plus ipilimumab.

The chain combines TRBV10-1 with TRBJ1-4; D gene unclear. The CDR3 spans 15 residues. Germline CDR1 and CDR2: WNHNN and SYGVQD (reference sequence). Trimming left V 5 bases short and J 2 bases short, with 12 bases between. The CDR3 loop reads CASSPMRETNEKLFF. The CDR3, as DNA: TGCGCCAGCAGTCCAATGAGGGAGACTAATGAAAAACTGTTTTTT.

The genes are TRBV6-5 and TRBJ1-3, with unresolved D. This CDR3 has 15 amino acids. The germline gives CDR1 MNHEY, CDR2 SVGAGI. The germline V and J ends were trimmed by 1 base and 2 bases, with 9 bases remaining between them. The CDR3 DNA sequence: TGTGCCAGCAGTTACTTACAGAACCCTGGAAACACCATATATTTT. Its protein is CASSYLQNPGNTIYF.

The DNA of the CDR3 is TGTGCCAGCAGTTCCAACAGGGGGGCTTCGCACGGCTACACCTTC. Protein sequence: CASSSNRGASHGYTF. The chain recombines TRBV6-6 with TRBJ1-2; TRBD1 agrees at 8 bases. The CDR3 is made up of 15 amino acids. Trimming took 4 bases from V and 8 from J; bases not matched to a gene: 12. Germline CDR1 is MNHNY and CDR2 is SVGAGI (reference sequence).

This chain joins TRBV28 and TRBJ2-7; D ambiguous. Trimming pared 6 bases from V and 7 bases from J, leaving 10 bases between. The CDR3 is made up of 11 amino acids. CDR1 MDHEN and CDR2 SYDVKM come from the germline V gene. DNA for the CDR3: TGTGCCAGCAGCCTTTCCCGGGAGCAGTACTTC. Protein: CASSLSREQYF.

In this sample, this clone turned up a few times. This chain uses TRBV4-1 with TRBJ1-5; TRBD1 matches at 8 bases. Germline V CDR1 and CDR2: MGHRA, YSYEKL. Trimming at V came to 5 bases and at J to 2 bases, leaving 5 bases not matched to a gene. This CDR3 spans 15 amino acids. In DNA form, the CDR3 reads TGCGCCAGCAGCTACACGGACAGGGGCAATCAGCCCCAGCATTTT. Protein sequence: CASSYTDRGNQPQHF.

The chain carries TRBV6-1 and TRBJ2-1; the match to TRBD2 covers 10 bases. Per the germline V gene, CDR1 is MNHNS and CDR2 is SASEGT. The junction had 1 base not matched to a gene; V was cut back by 4 bases and J by 7 bases. This CDR3 is 13 amino acids long. CDR3 coding DNA: TGTGCCAGCAGTGTGACTAGCGGGAATGAGCAGTTCTTC. It codes for CASSVTSGNEQFF.

This clone was detected once. This rearrangement joins TRBV30 to TRBJ2-5; 7 bases fit TRBD1. Germline CDR1 and CDR2: GTSNPN and SVGIG (reference sequence). CDR3 length: 15 residues. V dropped 5 bases and J dropped 2; count of bases not matched to a gene: 11. CDR3 DNA: TGTGCCTGGGGGGACAGCTTCCTGGCACAAGAGACCCAGTACTTC. This sequence encodes CAWGDSFLAQETQYF.

This clone was recorded once. At one of its ends the junction is not consistent with the germline gene, which may arise from a read error. Written as DNA, the CDR3 is TGCGCCAGCAGCCAAGAAACAGGGAACTCTGGCTACACCTTC. It specifies CASSQETGNSGYTF. V gene TRBV4-3 combines with J gene TRBJ1-2, with a weak D call TRBD1 (6 bases). The CDR3 has 14 amino acids. Germline V gene lookup returns CDR1 LGHNA and CDR2 YSLEER.

The J gene is TRBJ2-3, the V gene TRBV4-3; perhaps TRBD1 as D (5 bases). This CDR3 contains 17 residues. CDR1 and CDR2 (germline): LGHNA, YSLEER. V dropped 1 base and J dropped 3 bases, with 17 bases sitting between them. The CDR3 sequence: CASSQVLSRVTTDTQYF. The CDR3 DNA reads TGCGCCAGCAGCCAAGTCTTGTCCAGGGTGACAACAGATACGCAGTATTTT.

This chain connects TRBV7-8 to TRBJ2-1; TRBD2 aligns across 9 bases. Germline assignment: CDR1 SGHVS and CDR2 FQNEAQ. The V gene end was trimmed by 2 bases and the J gene end by 4 bases; junction bases not matched to a gene: 3. This CDR3 has 15 residues. The CDR3 is CASSLILAGYNEQFF. DNA of the CDR3: TGTGCCAGCAGCTTAATTCTAGCGGGGTACAATGAGCAGTTCTTC. Full variable domain (rest looked up from reference TRBV7-8 and TRBJ2-1): GAGVSQSPRYKVAKRGQDVALRCDPISGHVSLFWYQQALGQGPEFLTYFQNEAQLDKSGLPSDRFFAERPEGSVSTLKIQRTQQEDSAVYLCASSLILAGYNEQFFGPGTRLTVL.

The CDR3 DNA is TGTGCCATCAGCCAAGTAGCGGGAGGAAGGACCGGGGAGCTGTTTTTT. Its protein is CAISQVAGGRTGELFF. The chain combines TRBV10-3 with TRBJ2-2; TRBD2 agrees at 10 bases. V dropped 6 bases and J dropped 5; count of bases not matched to a gene: 9. Germline CDR1 is ENHRY and CDR2 is SYGVKD. This CDR3 has 16 amino acids.

This clone was detected once. The chain links TRBV25-1 to TRBJ1-1; D possibly corresponds to TRBD1 (6 bases). The V gene's germline CDR1 is MGHDK and CDR2 SYGVNS. The CDR3 is made up of 15 amino acids. Trimming stripped 1 base from V and 1 base from J, with 10 bases between. The CDR3 here is CASSELGGRNTEAFF. DNA for the CDR3: TGTGCCAGCAGTGAATTAGGGGGACGGAACACTGAAGCTTTCTTT.

The chain couples TRBV7-2 to TRBJ2-7; perhaps TRBD2 as D (7 bases). V lost 1 base and J lost 2, with 12 bases in between. Germline-derived CDR1 and CDR2 are SGHTA and FQGNSA. The CDR3 spans 15 residues. The CDR3 protein is CASSLVAGATYEQYF. DNA of the CDR3: TGTGCCAGCAGCTTAGTTGCGGGGGCCACCTACGAGCAGTACTTC. The variable domain in full, completed from reference TRBV7-2 and TRBJ2-7, reads GAGVSQSPSNKVTEKGKDVELRCDPISGHTALYWYRQSLGQGLEFLIYFQGNSAPDKSGLPSDRFSAERTGGSVSTLTIQRTQQEDSAVYLCASSLVAGATYEQYFGPGTRLTVT.

The chain carries TRBV5-1 and TRBJ2-3; 8 nucleotides agree with TRBD2. This CDR3 region has 17 residues. After removal of 1 base from V and 4 bases from J, the junction contained 11 bases not matched to a gene. CDR1 is SGHRS, CDR2 YFSETQ, per germline. CDR3 region: CASSLSSSGGGPDTQYF. CDR3 sequence (DNA): TGCGCCAGCAGCTTGTCATCCAGCGGCGGGGGGCCAGATACGCAGTATTTT. Variable domain in full (rest from reference TRBV5-1 and TRBJ2-3): KAGVTQTPRYLIKTRGQQVTLSCSPISGHRSVSWYQQTPGQGLQFLFEYFSETQRNKGNFPGRFSGRQFSNSRSEMNVSTLELGDSALYLCASSLSSSGGGPDTQYFGPGTRLTVL.